This T cell receptor (beta chain) was sequenced for a study of Tregs in tolerant kidney transplant recipients. Study-level results: Biological reproducibility was not directly addressed in this study. Donor-specific Treg expansion exceeded global Treg expansion in tolerant patients, suggesting antigen drive. The most relevant donor-specific Treg TCRbeta repertoire apparently came from expansion with activated donor B cells.

CD4+CD25+CD127- Tregs, CD4+CD25- non-Tregs, CD4 and CD8 cells were sorted. In regard to this clone: Its antigen is not identified.

The data were produced by immunoSEQ multiplex PCR, yet TCRdb's version contains in-frame clones alone and is incomplete. The sample has approximately 30,000 clones. Here the sequenced sample was CD8+ T cells from blood, taken before the transplant. The TCR comes from a human donor who received a combined kidney and bone marrow transplant.

CDR3 amino acids: CSAREGASGRVNEQFF. CDR3 DNA (partial): TGCAGTGCTAGAGAGGGGGCTAGCGGGAGAGTCAATGAG. V and J are TRBV20-1 and TRBJ2-1, with TRBD2 identical over 10 bases. The read ends 3 residues before the CDR3 terminus; that terminus is restored from the germline J gene. Germline CDR1 is DFQATT and CDR2 is SNEGSKA (reference sequence). After removal of 0 bases from V and 6 bases from J, the junction contained 8 bases not matched to a gene. This CDR3 region has 16 residues.